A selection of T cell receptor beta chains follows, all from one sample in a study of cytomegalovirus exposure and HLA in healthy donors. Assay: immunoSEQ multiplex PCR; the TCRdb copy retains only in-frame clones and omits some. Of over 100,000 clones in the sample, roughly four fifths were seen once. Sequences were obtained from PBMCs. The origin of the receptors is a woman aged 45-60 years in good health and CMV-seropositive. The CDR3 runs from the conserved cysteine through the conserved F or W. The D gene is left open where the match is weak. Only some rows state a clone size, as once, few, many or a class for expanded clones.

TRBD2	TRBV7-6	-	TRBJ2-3	CASSWGLVADTQYF	TGTGCCAGCAGCTGGGGACTAGTGGCAGATACGCAGTATTTT
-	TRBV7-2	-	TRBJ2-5	CASSLDVGFETQYF	TGTGCCAGCAGCTTAGATGTGGGCTTCGAGACCCAGTACTTC
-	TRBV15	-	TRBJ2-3	CATSRDLARSSTDTQYF	TGTGCCACCAGCAGAGATCTCGCTAGATCTAGCACAGATACGCAGTATTTT
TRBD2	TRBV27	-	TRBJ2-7	CASSFPTSGGNYEQYF	TGTGCCAGCAGTTTTCCGACTAGCGGGGGGAACTACGAGCAGTACTTC
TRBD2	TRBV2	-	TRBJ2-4	CASSEGGGRDF	TGTGCCAGCAGTGAAGGTGGCGGGAGGGACTTC
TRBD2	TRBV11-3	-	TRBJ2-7	CASSLDLGGRAHEQYF	TGTGCCAGCAGCTTAGATTTAGGCGGGAGGGCCCACGAGCAGTACTTC
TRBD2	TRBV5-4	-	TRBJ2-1	CASSLGTRYNEQFF	TGTGCCAGCAGCTTGGGGACTAGGTACAATGAGCAGTTCTTC
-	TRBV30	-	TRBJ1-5	CAWSDSRRLPQHF	TGTGCCTGGAGTGACTCCCGCAGGCTGCCCCAGCATTTT
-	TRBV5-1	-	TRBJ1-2	CASSLNGRIYGYTF	TGCGCCAGCAGCTTGAATGGCAGGATCTATGGCTACACCTTC
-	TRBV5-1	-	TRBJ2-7	CASSLLPTASYEQYF	TGCGCCAGCAGCTTGCTGCCGACAGCATCCTACGAGCAGTACTTC
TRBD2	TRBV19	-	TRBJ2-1	CASSLAGGSHEQFF	TGTGCCAGTAGTCTAGCGGGAGGGTCCCATGAGCAGTTCTTC
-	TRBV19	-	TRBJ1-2	CASSIPWAYYGYTF	TGTGCCAGTAGTATCCCTTGGGCGTACTATGGCTACACCTTC
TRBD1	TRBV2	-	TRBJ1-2	CASRSGRGYYGYTF	TGTGCCAGCAGATCCGGCAGGGGGTATTATGGCTACACCTTC
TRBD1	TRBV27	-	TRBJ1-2	CASSLRQGYGYTF	TGTGCCAGCAGTCTTAGACAGGGCTATGGCTACACCTTC
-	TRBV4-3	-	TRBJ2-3	CASSPVPPGHRTDTQYF	TGCGCCAGCAGCCCCGTCCCCCCGGGACATCGCACAGATACGCAGTATTTT
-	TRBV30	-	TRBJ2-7	CAWREQGSTEQYF	TGTGCCTGGAGAGAACAGGGTTCTACGGAGCAGTACTTC
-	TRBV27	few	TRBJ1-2	CASSLTGFGYTF	TGTGCCAGCAGTTTAACAGGGTTTGGCTACACCTTC
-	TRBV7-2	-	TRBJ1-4	CASSPGEATNEKLFF	TGTGCCAGCAGCCCAGGGGAAGCAACTAATGAAAAACTGTTTTTT
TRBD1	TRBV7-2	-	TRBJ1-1	CASSRQTGPNTEAFF	TGTGCCAGCAGCCGACAGACAGGGCCGAACACTGAAGCTTTCTTT
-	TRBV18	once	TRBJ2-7	CASSPGTAFYYEQYF	TGTGCCAGCTCCCCCGGGACTGCCTTCTATTACGAGCAGTACTTC
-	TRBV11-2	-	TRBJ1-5	CASSSGAGNQPQHF	TGTGCCAGCAGCTCAGGGGCCGGGAATCAGCCCCAGCATTTT
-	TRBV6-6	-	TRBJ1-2	CASSIPRSATNYGYTF	TGTGCCAGCAGCATACCTCGGAGTGCTACTAACTATGGCTACACCTTC
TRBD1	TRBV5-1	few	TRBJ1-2	CASSPTGTAYGYTF	TGCGCCAGCAGCCCTACCGGGACAGCCTATGGCTACACCTTC
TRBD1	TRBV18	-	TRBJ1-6	CASSHRGLSSYNSPLHF	TGTGCCAGCTCACACAGGGGTTTAAGCTCCTATAATTCACCCCTCCACTTT
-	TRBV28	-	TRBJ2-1	CATVSYNEQFF	TGTGCCACGGTTTCCTACAATGAGCAGTTCTTC
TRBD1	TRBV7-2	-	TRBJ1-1	CASSLSGQGNTEAFF	TGTGCCAGCAGCCTATCGGGACAGGGGAACACTGAAGCTTTCTTT
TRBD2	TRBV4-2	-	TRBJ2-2	CASSLGLAGNTGELFF	TGTGCCAGCAGCCTCGGACTAGCGGGGAACACCGGGGAGCTGTTTTTT
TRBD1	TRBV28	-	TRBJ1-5	CASSSSGQGGSNQPQHF	TGTGCCAGCAGTTCATCCGGACAGGGAGGGAGCAATCAGCCCCAGCATTTT
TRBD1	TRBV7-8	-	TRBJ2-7	CASSLDRGYEQYF	TGTGCCAGCAGCCTAGACAGGGGCTACGAGCAGTACTTC
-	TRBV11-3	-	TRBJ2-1	CASSPRQNSGEQFF	TGTGCCAGCAGCCCCCGACAGAATTCCGGTGAGCAGTTCTTC
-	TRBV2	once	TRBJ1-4	CASTGSANEKLFF	TGTGCCAGCACAGGCTCGGCTAATGAAAAACTGTTTTTT